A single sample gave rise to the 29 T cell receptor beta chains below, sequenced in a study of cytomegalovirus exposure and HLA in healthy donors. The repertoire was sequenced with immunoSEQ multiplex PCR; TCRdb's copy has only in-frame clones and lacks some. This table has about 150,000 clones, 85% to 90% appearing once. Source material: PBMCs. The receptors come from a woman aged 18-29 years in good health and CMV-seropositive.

The CDR3, as DNA: TGTGCCAGCAGCTCGACTAGCGGGTCACCCACCTACGAGCAGTACTTC. Translation: CASSSTSGSPTYEQYF. The gene calls are TRBV7-9 and TRBJ2-7; the match to TRBD2 covers 10 bases. CDR1 SEHNR and CDR2 FQNEAQ come from the germline V gene (reference sequence). Trimming at V came to 4 bases and at J to 2 bases, leaving 8 bases not matched to a gene. The length of the CDR3 is 16 residues. The whole variable domain, filled in from reference TRBV7-9 and TRBJ2-7, reads DTGVSQNPRHKITKRGQNVTFRCDPISEHNRLYWYRQTLGQGPEFLTYFQNEAQLEKSRLLSDRFSAERPKGSFSTLEIQRTEQGDSAMYLCASSSTSGSPTYEQYFGPGTRLTVT.

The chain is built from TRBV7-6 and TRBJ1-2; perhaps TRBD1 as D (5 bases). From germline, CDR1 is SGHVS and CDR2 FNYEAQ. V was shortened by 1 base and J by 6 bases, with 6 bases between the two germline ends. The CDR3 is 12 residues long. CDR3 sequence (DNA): TGTGCCAGCAGCTTAGGGGGCGATGGCTACACCTTC. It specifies CASSLGGDGYTF.

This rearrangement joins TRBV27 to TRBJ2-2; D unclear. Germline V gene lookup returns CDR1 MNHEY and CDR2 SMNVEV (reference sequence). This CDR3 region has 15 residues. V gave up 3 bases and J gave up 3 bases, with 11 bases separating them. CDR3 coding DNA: TGTGCCAGCAGTTTTTGGCCTCGGGACACCGGGGAGCTGTTTTTT. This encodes CASSFWPRDTGELFF.

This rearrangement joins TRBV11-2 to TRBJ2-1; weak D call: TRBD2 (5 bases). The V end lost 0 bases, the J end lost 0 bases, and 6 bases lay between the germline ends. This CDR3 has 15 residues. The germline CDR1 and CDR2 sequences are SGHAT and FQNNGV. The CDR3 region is CASSLDRGSYNEQFF. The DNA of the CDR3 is TGTGCCAGCAGCTTAGATCGGGGCTCCTACAATGAGCAGTTCTTC.

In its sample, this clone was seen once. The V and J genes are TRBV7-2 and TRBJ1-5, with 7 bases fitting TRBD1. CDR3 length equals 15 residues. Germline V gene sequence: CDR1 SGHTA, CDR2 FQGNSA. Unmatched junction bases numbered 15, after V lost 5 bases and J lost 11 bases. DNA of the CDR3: TGTGCCAGCAGCCCCAATCAGGGTCCTACAGGGGCCCAGCATTTT. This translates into CASSPNQGPTGAQHF.

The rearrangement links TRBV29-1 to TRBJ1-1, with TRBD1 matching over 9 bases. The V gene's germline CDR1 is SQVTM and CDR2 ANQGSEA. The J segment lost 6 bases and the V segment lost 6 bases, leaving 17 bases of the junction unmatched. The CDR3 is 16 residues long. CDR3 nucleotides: TGCAGCGTGTCAAACCGGGACAGGGAAAGAGGCGCTGAAGCTTTCTTT. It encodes CSVSNRDRERGAEAFF.

This CDR3 is CASSLEGDTVLTGELFF. DNA for the CDR3: TGCGCCAGCAGCTTGGAGGGGGACACGGTGCTCACCGGGGAGCTGTTTTTT. The rearrangement links TRBV5-1 to TRBJ2-2; maybe TRBD1 (6 bases). There are 17 residues in the CDR3. Germline CDR1 SGHRS, CDR2 YFSETQ. V was shortened by 0 bases and J by 4 bases, with 16 bases between the two germline ends.

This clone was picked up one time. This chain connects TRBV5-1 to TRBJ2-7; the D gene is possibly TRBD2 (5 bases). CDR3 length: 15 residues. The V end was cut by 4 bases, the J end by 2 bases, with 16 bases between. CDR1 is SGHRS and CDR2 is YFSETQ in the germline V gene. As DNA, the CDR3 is TGCGCCAGCAGCCATTCTCGCGCGGGCACCTACGAGCAGTACTTC. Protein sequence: CASSHSRAGTYEQYF.

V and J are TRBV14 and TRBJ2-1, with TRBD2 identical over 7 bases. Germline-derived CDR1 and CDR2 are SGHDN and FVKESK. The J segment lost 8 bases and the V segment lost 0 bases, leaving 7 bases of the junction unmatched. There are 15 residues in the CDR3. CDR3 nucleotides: TGTGCCAGCAGCCAAGATATGGGCGGGAGTTATGAGCAGTTCTTC. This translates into CASSQDMGGSYEQFF.

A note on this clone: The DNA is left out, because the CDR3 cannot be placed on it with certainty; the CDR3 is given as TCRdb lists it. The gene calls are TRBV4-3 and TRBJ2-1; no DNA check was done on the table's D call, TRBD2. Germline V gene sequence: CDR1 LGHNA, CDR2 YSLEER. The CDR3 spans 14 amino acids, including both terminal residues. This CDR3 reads CASSQDFASGITFF.

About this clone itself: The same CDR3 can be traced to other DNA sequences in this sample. The CDR3 sequence: CASSRQGSNQPQHF. The CDR3 DNA reads as TGTGCCAGCAGCCGTCAGGGCAGCAATCAGCCCCAGCATTTT. The J gene is TRBJ1-5, the V gene TRBV7-9; a possible D gene is TRBD1 (5 bases). Per germline, CDR1 SEHNR and CDR2 FQNEAQ (reference sequence). V was shortened by 5 bases and J by 1 base, with 9 bases between the two germline ends. The CDR3 contains 14 residues.

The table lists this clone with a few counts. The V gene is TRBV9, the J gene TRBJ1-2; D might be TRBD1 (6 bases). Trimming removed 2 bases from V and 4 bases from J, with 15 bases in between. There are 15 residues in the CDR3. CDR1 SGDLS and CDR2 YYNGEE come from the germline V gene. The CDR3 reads CASSVRLGTTYGYTF. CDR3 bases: TGTGCCAGCAGCGTTAGGTTGGGGACAACCTATGGCTACACCTTC. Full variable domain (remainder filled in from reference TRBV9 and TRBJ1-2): DSGVTQTPKHLITATGQRVTLRCSPRSGDLSVYWYQQSLDQGLQFLIQYYNGEERAKGNILERFSAQQFPDLHSELNLSSLELGDSALYFCASSVRLGTTYGYTFGSGTRLTVV.

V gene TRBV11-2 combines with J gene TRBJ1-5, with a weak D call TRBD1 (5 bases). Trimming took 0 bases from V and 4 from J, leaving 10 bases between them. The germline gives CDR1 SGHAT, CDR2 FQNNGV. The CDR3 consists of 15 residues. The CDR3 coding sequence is TGTGCCAGCAGCTTAGATGGGCCAGGGAATCAGCCCCAGCATTTT. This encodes CASSLDGPGNQPQHF.

This CDR3 reads CASSMTSGRAYEQYF. DNA for the CDR3: TGCGCCAGCAGTATGACTAGCGGGAGGGCGTACGAGCAGTACTTC. This chain joins TRBV10-2 and TRBJ2-7, with 14 bases that match TRBD2. With 5 bases clipped from V and 4 bases from J, the junction kept 4 bases outside the gene matches. Germline CDR1 is WSHSY and CDR2 is SAAADI. The CDR3 sequence is 15 residues long.

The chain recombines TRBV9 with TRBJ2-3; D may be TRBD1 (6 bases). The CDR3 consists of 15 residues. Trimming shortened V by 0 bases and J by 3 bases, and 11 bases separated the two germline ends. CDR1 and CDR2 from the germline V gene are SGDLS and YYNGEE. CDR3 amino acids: CASSVVQGSTDTQYF. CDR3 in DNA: TGTGCCAGCAGCGTAGTCCAGGGGAGTACAGATACGCAGTATTTT.

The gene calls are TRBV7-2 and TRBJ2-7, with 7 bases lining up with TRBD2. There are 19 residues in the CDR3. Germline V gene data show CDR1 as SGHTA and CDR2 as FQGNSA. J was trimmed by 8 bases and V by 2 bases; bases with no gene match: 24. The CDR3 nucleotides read TGTGCCAGCAGCTTACCCCCCTCCGGCGGGGGTGTACCCATCGATCAGCAGTACTTC. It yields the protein CASSLPPSGGGVPIDQQYF.

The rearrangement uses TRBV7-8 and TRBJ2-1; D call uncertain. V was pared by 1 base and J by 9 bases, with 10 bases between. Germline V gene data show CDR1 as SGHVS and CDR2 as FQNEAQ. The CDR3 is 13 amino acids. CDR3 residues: CASSLGGPGEQFF. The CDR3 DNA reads TGTGCCAGCAGCTTAGGAGGTCCGGGTGAGCAGTTCTTC.

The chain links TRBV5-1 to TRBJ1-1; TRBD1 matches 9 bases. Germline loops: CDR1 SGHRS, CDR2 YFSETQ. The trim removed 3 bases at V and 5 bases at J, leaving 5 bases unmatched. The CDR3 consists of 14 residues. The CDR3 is CASSSGTGFTEAFF. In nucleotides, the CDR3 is TGCGCCAGCAGCTCCGGGACAGGGTTTACTGAAGCTTTCTTT.

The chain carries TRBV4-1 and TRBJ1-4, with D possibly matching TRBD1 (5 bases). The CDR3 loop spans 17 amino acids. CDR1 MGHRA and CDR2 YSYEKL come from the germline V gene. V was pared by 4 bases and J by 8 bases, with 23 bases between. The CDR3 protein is CASSPPRRGREGEKLFF. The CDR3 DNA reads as TGCGCCAGCAGCCCCCCCCGTCGGGGGAGGGAGGGCGAAAAACTGTTTTTT.

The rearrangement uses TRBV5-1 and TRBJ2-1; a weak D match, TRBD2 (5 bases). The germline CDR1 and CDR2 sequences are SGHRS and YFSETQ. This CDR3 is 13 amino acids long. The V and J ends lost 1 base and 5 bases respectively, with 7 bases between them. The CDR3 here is CASSLTSNNEQFF. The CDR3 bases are TGCGCCAGCAGCTTGACTAGTAACAATGAGCAGTTCTTC.

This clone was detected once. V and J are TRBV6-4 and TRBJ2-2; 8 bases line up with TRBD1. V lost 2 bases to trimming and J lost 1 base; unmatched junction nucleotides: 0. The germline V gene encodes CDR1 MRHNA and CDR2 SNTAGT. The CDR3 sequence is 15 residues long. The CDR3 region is CASSDGQGNTGELFF. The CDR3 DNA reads TGTGCCAGCAGTGACGGACAGGGGAACACCGGGGAGCTGTTTTTT.

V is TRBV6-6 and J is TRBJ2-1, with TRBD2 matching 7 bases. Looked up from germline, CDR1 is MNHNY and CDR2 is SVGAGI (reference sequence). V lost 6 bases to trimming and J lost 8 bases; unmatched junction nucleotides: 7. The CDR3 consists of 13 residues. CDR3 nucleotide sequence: TGTGCCAGCAGCTGGGAGGGCCCGGATGAGCAGTTCTTC. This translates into CASSWEGPDEQFF.

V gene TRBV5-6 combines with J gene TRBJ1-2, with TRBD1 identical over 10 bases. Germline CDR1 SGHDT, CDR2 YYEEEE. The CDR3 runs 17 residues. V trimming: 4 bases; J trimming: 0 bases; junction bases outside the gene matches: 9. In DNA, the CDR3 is TGTGCCAGCAGCCGGGACAGGGGTAAGGTGGCTAACTATGGCTACACCTTC. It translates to CASSRDRGKVANYGYTF. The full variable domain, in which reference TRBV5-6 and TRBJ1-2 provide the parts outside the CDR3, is DAGVTQSPTHLIKTRGQQVTLRCSPKSGHDTVSWYQQALGQGPQFIFQYYEEEERQRGNFPDRFSGHQFPNYSSELNVNALLLGDSALYLCASSRDRGKVANYGYTFGSGTRLTVV.

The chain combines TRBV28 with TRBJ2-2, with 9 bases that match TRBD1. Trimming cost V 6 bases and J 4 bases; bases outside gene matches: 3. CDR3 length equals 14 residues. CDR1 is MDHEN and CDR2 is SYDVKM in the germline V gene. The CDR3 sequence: CASSDRGATGELFF. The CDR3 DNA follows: TGTGCCAGCAGCGACAGGGGGGCCACCGGGGAGCTGTTTTTT. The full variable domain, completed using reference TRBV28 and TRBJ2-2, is DVKVTQSSRYLVKRTGEKVFLECVQDMDHENMFWYRQDPGLGLRLIYFSYDVKMKEKGDIPEGYSVSREKKERFSLILESASTNQTSMYLCASSDRGATGELFFGEGSRLTVL.

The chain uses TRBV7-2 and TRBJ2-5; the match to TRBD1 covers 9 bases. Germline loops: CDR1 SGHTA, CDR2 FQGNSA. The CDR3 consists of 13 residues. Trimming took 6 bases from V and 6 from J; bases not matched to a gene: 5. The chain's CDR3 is CASRQGASKTQYF. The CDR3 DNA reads TGTGCCAGCAGACAGGGGGCGTCGAAGACCCAGTACTTC.

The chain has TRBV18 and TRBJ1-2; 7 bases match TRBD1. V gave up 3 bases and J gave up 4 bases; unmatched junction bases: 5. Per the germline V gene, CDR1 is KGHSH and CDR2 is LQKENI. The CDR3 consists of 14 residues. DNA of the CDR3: TGTGCCAGCTCACCGAGGGGGCTCGGCTATGGCTACACCTTC. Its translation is CASSPRGLGYGYTF.

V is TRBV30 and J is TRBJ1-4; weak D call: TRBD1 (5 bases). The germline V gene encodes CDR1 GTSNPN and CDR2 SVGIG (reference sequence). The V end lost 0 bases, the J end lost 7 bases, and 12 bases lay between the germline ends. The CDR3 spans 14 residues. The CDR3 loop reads CAWSVGVGGEKLFF. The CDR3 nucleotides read TGTGCCTGGAGTGTGGGGGTCGGGGGTGAAAAACTGTTTTTT. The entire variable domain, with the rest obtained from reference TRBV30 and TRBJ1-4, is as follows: SQTIHQWPATLVQPVGSPLSLECTVEGTSNPNLYWYRQAAGRGLQLLFYSVGIGQISSEVPQNLSASRPQDRQFILSSKKLLLSDSGFYLCAWSVGVGGEKLFFGSGTQLSVL.

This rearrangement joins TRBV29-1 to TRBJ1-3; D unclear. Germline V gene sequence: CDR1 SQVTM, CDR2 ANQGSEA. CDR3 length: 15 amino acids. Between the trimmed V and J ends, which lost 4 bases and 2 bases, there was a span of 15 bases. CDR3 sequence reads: CSVVLDVGPGNTIYF. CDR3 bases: TGCAGCGTTGTGTTGGATGTTGGGCCTGGAAACACCATATATTTT.

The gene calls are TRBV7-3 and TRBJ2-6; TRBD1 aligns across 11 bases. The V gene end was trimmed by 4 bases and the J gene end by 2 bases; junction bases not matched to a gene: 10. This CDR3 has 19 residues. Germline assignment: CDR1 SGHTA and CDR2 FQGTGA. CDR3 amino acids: CASSSPPGTGGPGANVLTF. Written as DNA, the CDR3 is TGTGCCAGCAGCTCACCCCCCGGGACAGGGGGACCTGGGGCCAACGTCCTGACTTTC. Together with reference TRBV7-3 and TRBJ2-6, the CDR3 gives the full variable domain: GAGVSQTPSNKVTEKGKYVELRCDPISGHTALYWYRQSLGQGPEFLIYFQGTGAADDSGLPNDRFFAVRPEGSVSTLKIQRTERGDSAVYLCASSSPPGTGGPGANVLTFGAGSRLTVL.